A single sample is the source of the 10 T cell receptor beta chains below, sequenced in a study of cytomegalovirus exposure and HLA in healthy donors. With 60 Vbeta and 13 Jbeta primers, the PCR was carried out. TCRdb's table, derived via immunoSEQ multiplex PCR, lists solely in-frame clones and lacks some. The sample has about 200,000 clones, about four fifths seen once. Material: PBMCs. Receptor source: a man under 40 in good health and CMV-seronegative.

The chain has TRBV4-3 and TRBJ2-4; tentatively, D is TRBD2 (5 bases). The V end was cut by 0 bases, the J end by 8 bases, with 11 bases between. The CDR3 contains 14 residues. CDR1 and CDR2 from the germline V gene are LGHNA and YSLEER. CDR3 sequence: CASSQESSGYIQYF. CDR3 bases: TGCGCCAGCAGCCAAGAATCTTCGGGGTACATTCAGTACTTC.

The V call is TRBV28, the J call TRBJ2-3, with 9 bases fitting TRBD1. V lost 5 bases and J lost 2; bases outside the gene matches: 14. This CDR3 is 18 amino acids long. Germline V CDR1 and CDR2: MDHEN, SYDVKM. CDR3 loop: CASSAYPWTGDFTDTQYF. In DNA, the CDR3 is TGTGCCAGCAGTGCTTATCCCTGGACAGGGGATTTCACAGATACGCAGTATTTT.

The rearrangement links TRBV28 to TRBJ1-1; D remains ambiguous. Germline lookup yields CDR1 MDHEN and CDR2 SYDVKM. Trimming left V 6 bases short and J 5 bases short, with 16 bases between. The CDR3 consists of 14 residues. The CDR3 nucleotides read TGTGCCAGCAGCAGCGACGGTATAATAACTGAAGCTTTCTTT. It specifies CASSSDGIITEAFF.

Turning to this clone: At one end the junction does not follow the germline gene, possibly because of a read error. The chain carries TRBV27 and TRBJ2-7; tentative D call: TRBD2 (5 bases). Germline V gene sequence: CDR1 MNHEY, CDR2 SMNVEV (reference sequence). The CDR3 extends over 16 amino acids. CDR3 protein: CASSSPRGSPPYGQYF. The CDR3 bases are TGTGCCAGCAGTTCCCCCCGCGGGTCTCCGCCCTACGGGCAGTACTTC.

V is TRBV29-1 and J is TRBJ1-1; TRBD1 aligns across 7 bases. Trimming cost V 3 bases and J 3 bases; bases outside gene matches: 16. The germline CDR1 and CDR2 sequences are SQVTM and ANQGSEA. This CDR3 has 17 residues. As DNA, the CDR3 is TGCAGCGTTGAGGGAATAAGGGGGCACAAATGGGACACTGAAGCTTTCTTT. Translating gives CSVEGIRGHKWDTEAFF.

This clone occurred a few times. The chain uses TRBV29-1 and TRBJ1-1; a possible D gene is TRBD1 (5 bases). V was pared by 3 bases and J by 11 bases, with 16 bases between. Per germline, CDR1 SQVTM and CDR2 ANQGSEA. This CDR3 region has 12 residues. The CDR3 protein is CSVDRRTGGAFF. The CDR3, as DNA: TGCAGCGTTGACCGCCGGACGGGGGGGGCTTTCTTT. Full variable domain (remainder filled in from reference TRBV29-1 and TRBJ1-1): SAVISQKPSRDICQRGTSLTIQCQVDSQVTMMFWYRQQPGQSLTLIATANQGSEATYESGFVIDKFPISRPNLTFSTLTVSNMSPEDSSIYLCSVDRRTGGAFFGQGTRLTVV.

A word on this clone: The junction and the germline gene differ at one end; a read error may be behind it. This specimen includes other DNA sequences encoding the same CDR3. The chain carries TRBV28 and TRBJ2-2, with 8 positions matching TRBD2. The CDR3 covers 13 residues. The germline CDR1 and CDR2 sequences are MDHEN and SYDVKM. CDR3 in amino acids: CATTGGNTGELFF. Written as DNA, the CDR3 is TGTGCCACCACGGGGGGGAACACCGGAGAGCTGTTTTTT.

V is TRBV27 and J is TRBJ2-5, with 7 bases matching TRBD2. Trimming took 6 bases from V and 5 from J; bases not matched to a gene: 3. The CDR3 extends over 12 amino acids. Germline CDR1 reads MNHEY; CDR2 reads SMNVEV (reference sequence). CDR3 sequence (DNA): TGTGCCAGCAGGGGGGGGTACGAGACCCAGTACTTC. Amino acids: CASRGGYETQYF.

The CDR3, as DNA: TGTGCCAGCAAAGACTTAGAGACCCAGTACTTC. This gives the protein CASKDLETQYF. This rearrangement joins TRBV28 to TRBJ2-5; D call uncertain. Germline lookup yields CDR1 MDHEN and CDR2 SYDVKM. This CDR3 region has 11 residues. V was cut by 7 bases and J by 4 bases, with 7 bases left in between.

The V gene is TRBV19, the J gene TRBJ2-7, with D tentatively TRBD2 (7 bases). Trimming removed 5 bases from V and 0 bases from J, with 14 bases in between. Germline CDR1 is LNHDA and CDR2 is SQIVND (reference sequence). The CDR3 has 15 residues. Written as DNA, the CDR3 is TGTGCCAGTAGTTCCCGGGGGGCATACTCCTACGAGCAGTACTTC. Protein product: CASSSRGAYSYEQYF.